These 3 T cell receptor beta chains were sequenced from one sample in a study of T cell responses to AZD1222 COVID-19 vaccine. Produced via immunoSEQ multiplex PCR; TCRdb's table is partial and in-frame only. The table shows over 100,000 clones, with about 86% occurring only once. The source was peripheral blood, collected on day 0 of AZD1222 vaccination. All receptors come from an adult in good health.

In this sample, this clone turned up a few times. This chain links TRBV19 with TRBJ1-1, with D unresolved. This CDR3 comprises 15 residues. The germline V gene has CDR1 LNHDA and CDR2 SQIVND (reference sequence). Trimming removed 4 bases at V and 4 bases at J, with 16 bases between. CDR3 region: CASSSLGSAGTEAFF. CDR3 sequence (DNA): TGTGCCAGTAGTAGTCTCGGCAGCGCGGGCACTGAAGCTTTCTTT. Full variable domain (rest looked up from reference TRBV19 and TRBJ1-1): DGGITQSPKYLFRKEGQNVTLSCEQNLNHDAMYWYRQDPGQGLRLIYYSQIVNDFQKGDIAEGYSVSREKKESFPLTVTSAQKNPTAFYLCASSSLGSAGTEAFFGQGTRLTVV.

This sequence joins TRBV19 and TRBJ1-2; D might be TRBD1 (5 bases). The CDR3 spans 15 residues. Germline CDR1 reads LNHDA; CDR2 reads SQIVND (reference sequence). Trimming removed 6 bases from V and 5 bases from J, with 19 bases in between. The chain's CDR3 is CASSSWGESEYGYTF. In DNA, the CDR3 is TGTGCCAGTAGCTCATGGGGGGAAAGCGAATATGGCTACACCTTC.

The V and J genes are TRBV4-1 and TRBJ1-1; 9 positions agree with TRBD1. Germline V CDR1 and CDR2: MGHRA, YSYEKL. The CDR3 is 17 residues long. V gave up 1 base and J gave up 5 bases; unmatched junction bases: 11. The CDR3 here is CASSQAGQGLAGTEAFF. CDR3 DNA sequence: TGCGCCAGCAGCCAAGCGGGACAGGGATTAGCCGGGACTGAAGCTTTCTTT.